The 14 T cell receptor beta chains below come from one sample, sequenced in a study of blood T cell repertoires in COVID-19. The data were produced by immunoSEQ multiplex PCR, yet TCRdb's version contains in-frame clones alone and is incomplete. The sample consists of around 200,000 clones, around 80% of them appearing once. The sample comprised peripheral blood. The receptors here all came from a middle-aged man with active or convalescent COVID-19.

The V and J genes are TRBV28 and TRBJ2-7; 7 bases map to TRBD1. Germline CDR1 MDHEN, CDR2 SYDVKM. Trimming took 7 bases from V and 7 from J; bases not matched to a gene: 19. CDR3 length: 16 residues. The CDR3 sequence is CASKYHGQALPGEQYF. The CDR3 DNA reads TGTGCCAGCAAATACCATGGACAGGCGCTCCCCGGGGAGCAGTACTTC.

The chain has TRBV9 and TRBJ2-7; 7 positions agree with TRBD1. The CDR3 sequence is 15 residues long. V lost 3 bases to trimming and J lost 6 bases; unmatched junction nucleotides: 12. Germline V CDR1 and CDR2: SGDLS, YYNGEE. This chain's CDR3 is CASSATGQPWVEQYF. As DNA, the CDR3 is TGTGCCAGCAGCGCCACGGGACAGCCGTGGGTCGAGCAGTACTTC.

The DNA for the CDR3 is TGTGCCAGCAGCTCCGACTGGCTGAACACCGGGGAGCTGTTTTTT. The encoded protein is CASSSDWLNTGELFF. The genes are TRBV7-9 and TRBJ2-2, with no clear D. Between the trimmed V and J ends, which lost 4 bases and 1 base, there was a span of 10 bases. This CDR3 spans 15 amino acids. Germline CDR1 and CDR2: SEHNR and FQNEAQ (reference sequence).

The V call is TRBV3-1 (or the pseudogene TRBV3-2), the J call TRBJ2-1; TRBD2 is a possible D gene (6 bases). The CDR3 runs to 15 residues. Germline V lookup: CDR1 LGHDT, CDR2 YNNKEL (reference sequence). The V end was cut by 4 bases, the J end by 7 bases, with 17 bases between. This chain's CDR3 is CASSRYGGRNNEQFF. DNA for the CDR3: TGTGCCAGCAGCCGGTACGGGGGTAGGAATAATGAGCAGTTCTTC.

The CDR3 is CASSRRGLSNEKLFF. CDR3 DNA sequence: TGTGCCAGCAGCAGGAGGGGGCTGAGTAATGAAAAACTGTTTTTT. The genes are TRBV6-5 and TRBJ1-4, with 7 bases matching TRBD1. CDR1 and CDR2 (germline): MNHEY, SVGAGI. With V trimmed by 6 bases and J by 4 bases, 8 bases remained unmatched. The length of the CDR3 is 15 residues.

V and J are TRBV29-1 and TRBJ2-1; 10 positions agree with TRBD1. Germline V gives CDR1 SQVTM, CDR2 ANQGSEA. The CDR3 runs to 14 residues. With V trimmed by 6 bases and J by 8 bases, 10 bases remained unmatched. The CDR3 DNA sequence: TGCAGCGTGACCGCTGGGACAGGGGCACATGAGCAGTTCTTC. Amino acids: CSVTAGTGAHEQFF.

This clone has just one count. The V call is TRBV6-1, the J call TRBJ1-6; possibly TRBD1 for D (6 bases). Germline assignment: CDR1 MNHNS and CDR2 SASEGT. This CDR3 is built from 15 residues. V was shortened by 1 base and J by 8 bases, with 12 bases between the two germline ends. CDR3 in amino acids: CASSEVRGKDSPLHF. CDR3 in DNA: TGTGCCAGCAGTGAAGTCAGGGGTAAGGATTCACCCCTCCACTTT.

The chain combines TRBV6-5 with TRBJ2-7, with 9 bases that match TRBD1. Germline V gene data show CDR1 as MNHEY and CDR2 as SVGAGI. The length of the CDR3 is 14 residues. The junction had 7 bases not matched to a gene; V was cut back by 5 bases and J by 5 bases. CDR3 protein: CASSPPGQGHEQYF. CDR3 DNA sequence: TGTGCCAGCAGTCCACCGGGACAGGGACACGAGCAGTACTTC.

The V call is TRBV5-4, the J call TRBJ2-7; 8 nucleotides agree with TRBD1. CDR3 size: 15 residues. The junction had 5 bases not matched to a gene; V was cut back by 3 bases and J by 0 bases. The germline CDR1 and CDR2 sequences are SGHNT and YYREEE (reference sequence). The CDR3 nucleotides are TGTGCCAGCAGCTCGGGACAGGCCAGCTCCTACGAGCAGTACTTC. Protein sequence: CASSSGQASSYEQYF.

The V and J genes are TRBV18 and TRBJ2-5; 7 bases fit TRBD2. The germline V gene has CDR1 KGHSH and CDR2 LQKENI. The CDR3 runs to 15 residues. Unmatched junction bases numbered 11, after V lost 5 bases and J lost 5 bases. The CDR3 spells CASSYSGYSQETQYF. The CDR3 DNA reads as TGTGCCAGCTCATATAGCGGGTACTCCCAGGAGACCCAGTACTTC.

This clone appeared a single time. The chain uses TRBV6-5 and TRBJ1-3, with 8 bases lining up with TRBD1. The CDR3 totals 15 residues. Per the germline V gene, CDR1 is MNHEY and CDR2 is SVGAGI. V was clipped by 5 bases and J by 0 bases; unmatched bases: 3. The CDR3 loop is CASSTGGISGNTIYF. In DNA, the CDR3 is TGTGCCAGCAGTACAGGGGGAATCTCTGGAAACACCATATATTTT.

V usage is TRBV2 and J usage is TRBJ1-5; 7 nucleotides agree with TRBD1. Germline V lookup: CDR1 SNHLY, CDR2 FYNNEI. J gave up 4 bases and V 6 bases, and 6 bases lay outside the gene matches. The CDR3 loop spans 14 amino acids. CDR3: CASSPGTENQPQHF. Written as DNA, the CDR3 is TGTGCCAGCAGCCCGGGGACAGAGAATCAGCCCCAGCATTTT.

The count of this clone is one. The CDR3 loop reads CASRRDRINEKLFF. CDR3 bases: TGTGCCAGCAGACGGGACAGGATAAATGAAAAACTGTTTTTT. The rearrangement uses TRBV7-2 and TRBJ1-4; the match to TRBD1 covers 8 bases. Germline loops: CDR1 SGHTA, CDR2 FQGNSA. V lost 6 bases to trimming and J lost 5 bases; unmatched junction nucleotides: 5. This CDR3 comprises 14 residues.

This chain connects TRBV18 to TRBJ2-7; TRBD2 aligns across 7 bases. There are 15 residues in the CDR3. After removal of 1 base from V and 2 bases from J, the junction contained 5 bases not matched to a gene. CDR1 is KGHSH, CDR2 LQKENI, per germline. DNA of the CDR3: TGTGCCAGCTCACCACGCGGGGGACTGGCCTACGAGCAGTACTTC. It encodes CASSPRGGLAYEQYF. Combining the CDR3 with reference TRBV18 and TRBJ2-7 gives the whole variable domain NAGVMQNPRHLVRRRGQEARLRCSPMKGHSHVYWYRQLPEEGLKFMVYLQKENIIDESGMPKERFSAEFPKEGPSILRIQQVVRGDSAAYFCASSPRGGLAYEQYFGPGTRLTVT.